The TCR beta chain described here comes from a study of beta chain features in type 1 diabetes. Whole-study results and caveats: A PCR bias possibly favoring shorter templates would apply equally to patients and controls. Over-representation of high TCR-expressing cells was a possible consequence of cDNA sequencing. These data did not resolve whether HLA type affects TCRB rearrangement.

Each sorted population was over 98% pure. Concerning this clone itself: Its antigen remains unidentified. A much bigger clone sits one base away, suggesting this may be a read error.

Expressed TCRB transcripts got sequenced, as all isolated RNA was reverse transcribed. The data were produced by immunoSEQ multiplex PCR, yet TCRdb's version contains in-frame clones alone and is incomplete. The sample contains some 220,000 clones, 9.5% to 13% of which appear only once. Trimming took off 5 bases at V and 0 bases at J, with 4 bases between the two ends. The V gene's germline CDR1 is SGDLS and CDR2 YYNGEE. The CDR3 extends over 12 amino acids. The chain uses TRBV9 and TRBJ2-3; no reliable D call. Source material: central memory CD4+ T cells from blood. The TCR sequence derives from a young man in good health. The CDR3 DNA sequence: TGTGCCAGCAGGGCTAGCACAGATACGCAGTATTTT. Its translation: CASRASTDTQYF.